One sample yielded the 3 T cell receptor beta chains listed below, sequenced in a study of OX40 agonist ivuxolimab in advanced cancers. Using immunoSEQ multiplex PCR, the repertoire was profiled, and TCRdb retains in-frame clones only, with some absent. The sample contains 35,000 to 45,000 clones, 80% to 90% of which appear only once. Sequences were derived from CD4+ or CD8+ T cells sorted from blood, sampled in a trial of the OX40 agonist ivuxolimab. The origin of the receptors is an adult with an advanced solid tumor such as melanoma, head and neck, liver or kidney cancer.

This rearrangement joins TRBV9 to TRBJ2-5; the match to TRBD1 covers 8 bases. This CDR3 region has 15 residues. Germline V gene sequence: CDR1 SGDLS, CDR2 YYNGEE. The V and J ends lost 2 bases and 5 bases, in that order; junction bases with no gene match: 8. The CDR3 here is CASSVAGGRGETQYF. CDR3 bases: TGTGCCAGCAGCGTGGCAGGGGGCAGGGGGGAGACCCAGTACTTC.

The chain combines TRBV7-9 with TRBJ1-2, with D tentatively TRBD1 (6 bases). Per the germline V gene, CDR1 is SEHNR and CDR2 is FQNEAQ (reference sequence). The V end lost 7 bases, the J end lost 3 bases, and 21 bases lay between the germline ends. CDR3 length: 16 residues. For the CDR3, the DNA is TGTGCCAGCACCGGACCAAACAGGGAATTCGACTATGGCTACACCTTC. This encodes CASTGPNREFDYGYTF. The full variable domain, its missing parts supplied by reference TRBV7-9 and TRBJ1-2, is DTGVSQNPRHKITKRGQNVTFRCDPISEHNRLYWYRQTLGQGPEFLTYFQNEAQLEKSRLLSDRFSAERPKGSFSTLEIQRTEQGDSAMYLCASTGPNREFDYGYTFGSGTRLTVV.

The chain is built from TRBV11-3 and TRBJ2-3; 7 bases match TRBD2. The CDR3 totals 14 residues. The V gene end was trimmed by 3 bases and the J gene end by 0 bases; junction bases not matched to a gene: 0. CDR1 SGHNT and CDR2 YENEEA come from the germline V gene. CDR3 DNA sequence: TGTGCCAGCAGCTTTAGCGGGAGCACAGATACGCAGTATTTT. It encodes CASSFSGSTDTQYF.